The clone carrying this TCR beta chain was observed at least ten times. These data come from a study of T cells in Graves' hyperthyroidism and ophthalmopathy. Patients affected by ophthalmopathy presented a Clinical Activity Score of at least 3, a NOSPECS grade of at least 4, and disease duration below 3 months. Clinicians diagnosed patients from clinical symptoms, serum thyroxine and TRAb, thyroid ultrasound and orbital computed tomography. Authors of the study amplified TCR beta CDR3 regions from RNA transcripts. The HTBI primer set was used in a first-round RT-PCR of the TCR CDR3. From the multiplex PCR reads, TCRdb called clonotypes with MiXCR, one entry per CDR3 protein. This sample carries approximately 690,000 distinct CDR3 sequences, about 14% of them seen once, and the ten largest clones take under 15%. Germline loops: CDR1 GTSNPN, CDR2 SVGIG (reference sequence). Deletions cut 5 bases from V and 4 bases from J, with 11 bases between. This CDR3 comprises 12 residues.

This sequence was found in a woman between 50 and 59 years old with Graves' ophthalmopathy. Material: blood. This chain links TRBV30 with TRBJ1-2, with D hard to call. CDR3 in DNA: TGTGCCTGGGACCAAGAAAGCTATGGCTACACCTTC. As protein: CAWDQESYGYTF.